This section outlines one TCR beta chain sequence together with its context. The record originates from a study of beta chain features in type 1 diabetes. Every isolated RNA sample was fully reverse transcribed, so sequencing captured expressed TCRB transcripts. Sequencing was performed with immunoSEQ multiplex PCR; in TCRdb, only in-frame clones are kept and a portion is missing. Among over 150,000 clones listed, 10% to 15% were seen once. The CDR3 is made up of 14 amino acids. Trimming stripped 1 base from V and 4 bases from J, with 9 bases between. Looked up from germline, CDR1 is LNHNV and CDR2 is YYDKDF (reference sequence).

The specimen was central memory CD4+ T cells from blood. The receptor's source is a young woman in good health. The V and J genes are TRBV15 and TRBJ2-3; D not resolved. The CDR3 protein is CATSRVEFADTQYF. CDR3 nucleotide sequence: TGTGCCACCAGCAGAGTGGAGTTTGCAGATACGCAGTATTTT.